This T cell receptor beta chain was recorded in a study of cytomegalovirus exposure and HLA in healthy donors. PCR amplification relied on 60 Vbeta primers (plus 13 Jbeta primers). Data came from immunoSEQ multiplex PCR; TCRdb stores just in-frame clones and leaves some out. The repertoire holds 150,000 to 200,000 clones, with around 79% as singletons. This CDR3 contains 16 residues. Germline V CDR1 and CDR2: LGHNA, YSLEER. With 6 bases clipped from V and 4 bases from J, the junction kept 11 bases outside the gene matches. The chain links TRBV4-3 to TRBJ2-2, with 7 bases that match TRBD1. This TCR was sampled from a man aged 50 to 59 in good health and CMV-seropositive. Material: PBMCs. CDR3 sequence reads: CASSRNRGWSTGELFF. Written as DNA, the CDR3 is TGCGCCAGCAGTCGCAACAGGGGTTGGAGCACCGGGGAGCTGTTTTTT.